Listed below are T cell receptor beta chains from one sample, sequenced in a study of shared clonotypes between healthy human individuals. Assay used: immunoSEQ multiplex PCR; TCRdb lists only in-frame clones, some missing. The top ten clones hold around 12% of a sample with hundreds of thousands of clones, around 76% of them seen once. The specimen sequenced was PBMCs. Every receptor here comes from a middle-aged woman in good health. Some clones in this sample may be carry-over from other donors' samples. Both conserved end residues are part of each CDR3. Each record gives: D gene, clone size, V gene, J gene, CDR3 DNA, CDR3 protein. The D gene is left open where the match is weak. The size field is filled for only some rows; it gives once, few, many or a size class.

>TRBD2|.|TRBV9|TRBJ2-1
TGTGCCAGCAGCCGGACTAGCGGAAGATACAATGAGCAGTTCTTC
CASSRTSGRYNEQFF
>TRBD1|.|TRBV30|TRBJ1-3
TGTGCCTGGAGTCCCTCCGGGACAGGGACTGGAAACACCATATATTTT
CAWSPSGTGTGNTIYF
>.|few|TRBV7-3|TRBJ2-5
TGTGCCAGCAGCTTAAGGGCACAAGAGACCCAGTACTTC
CASSLRAQETQYF
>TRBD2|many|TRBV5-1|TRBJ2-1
TGCGCCAGCAGCTTAAGACTAGCGCACAATGAGCAGTTCTTC
CASSLRLAHNEQFF
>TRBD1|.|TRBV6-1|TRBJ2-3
TGTGCCAGCAGTGAACCCCCGGGACAGGGTGCAGATACGCAGTATTTT
CASSEPPGQGADTQYF
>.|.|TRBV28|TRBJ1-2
TGTGCCAGCAGCCCGACGGGCAGGACAGCTAACTATGGCTACACCTTC
CASSPTGRTANYGYTF
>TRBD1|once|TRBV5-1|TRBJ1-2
TGCGCCAGCAGACCAGGGACAGCTCAAAACTATGGCTACACCTTC
CASRPGTAQNYGYTF
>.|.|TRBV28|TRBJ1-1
TGTGCCAGCAGCATCGGCGGACAGATGAACACTGAAGCTTTCTTT
CASSIGGQMNTEAFF
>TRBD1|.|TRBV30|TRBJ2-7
TGTGCCTCTAGACAGGGGGAACTGTACGAGCAGTACTTC
CASRQGELYEQYF
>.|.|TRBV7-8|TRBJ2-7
TGTGCCAGCAGCTCAAACACTAGTCCCTCCTACGAGCAGTACTTC
CASSSNTSPSYEQYF
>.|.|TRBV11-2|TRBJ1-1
TGTGCCAGCAGCTTAGGCCCCACAGGTGAAGCTTTCTTT
CASSLGPTGEAFF
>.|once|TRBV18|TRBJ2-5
TGTGCCAGCTCACCATTTGGCCAAGAGACCCAGTACTTC
CASSPFGQETQYF
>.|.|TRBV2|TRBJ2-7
TGTGCCAGCAGGGGTGGGGGATACGAGCAGTACTTC
CASRGGGYEQYF
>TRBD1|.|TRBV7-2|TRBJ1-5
TGTGCCAGCAGCTCCTGGACAGGGGGCCATCAGCCCCAGCATTTT
CASSSWTGGHQPQHF
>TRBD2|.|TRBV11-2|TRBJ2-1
TGTGCCAGCAGCTCCACTAGCGGGAGTACGTATGAGCAGTTCTTC
CASSSTSGSTYEQFF
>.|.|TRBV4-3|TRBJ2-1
TGCGCCAGCAGCCAAGAATCCCGGGGCGCGAAGCAGTTCTTC
CASSQESRGAKQFF
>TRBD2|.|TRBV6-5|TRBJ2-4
TGTGCCAGCCTAGCGGGAAACATTCAGTACTTC
CASLAGNIQYF
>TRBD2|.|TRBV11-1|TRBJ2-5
TGTGCCAGCAGCTTAGTTGCGGGAGGAAACCTAGGGGAGACCCAGTACTTC
CASSLVAGGNLGETQYF
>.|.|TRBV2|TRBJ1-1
TGTGCCAGCAGTGAAGCGAAGGTGGCTCGAATGAACACTGAAGCTTTCTTT
CASSEAKVARMNTEAFF
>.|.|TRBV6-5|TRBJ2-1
TGTGCCAGCAGTTCCCCAGGGGCTAGCTTGAATGAGCAGTTCTTC
CASSSPGASLNEQFF
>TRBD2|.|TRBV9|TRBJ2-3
TGTGCCAGCAGCGTAGTGGTGGGAGGGCCTGATACGCAGTATTTT
CASSVVVGGPDTQYF
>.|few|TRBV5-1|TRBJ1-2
TGCGCCAGCAGCTTGTTGGGGTATGGCTACACCTTC
CASSLLGYGYTF
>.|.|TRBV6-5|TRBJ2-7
TGTGCCAGCAGTTACTCAGGGCTAGCGCGCTCCTACGAGCAGTACTTC
CASSYSGLARSYEQYF
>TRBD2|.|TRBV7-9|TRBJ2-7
TGTGCCAGCAGCCCAATAGCGGGAGTCGAGCAGTACTTC
CASSPIAGVEQYF
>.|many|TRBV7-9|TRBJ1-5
TGTGCCAGCAGCTTTGGTACAGGGAATCAGCCCCAGCATTTT
CASSFGTGNQPQHF
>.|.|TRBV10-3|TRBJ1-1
TGTGCCATCAGCGTGACGGGGAACACTGAAGCTTTCTTT
CAISVTGNTEAFF
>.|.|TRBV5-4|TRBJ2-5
TGTGCCAGCAGCTTGGACAGCCAAGAGACCCAGTACTTC
CASSLDSQETQYF
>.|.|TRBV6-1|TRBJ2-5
TGTGCCAGCAGTATACCGACAGGTGACGAGACCCAGTACTTC
CASSIPTGDETQYF
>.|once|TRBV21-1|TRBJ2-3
TGTGCCAGCAGCGTCTTACTAGCGGGCTGGAGGTGGGGCACAGATACGCAGTATTTT
CASSVLLAGWRWGTDTQYF
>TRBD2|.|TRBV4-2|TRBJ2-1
TGTGCCAGCAGCCAAGGATTGACTAGCGGGAGAGGGGGTGAGCAGTTCTTC
CASSQGLTSGRGGEQFF
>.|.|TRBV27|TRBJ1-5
TGTGCCAGCAGTTTACGGGGGGAGAGCAATCAGCCCCAGCATTTT
CASSLRGESNQPQHF
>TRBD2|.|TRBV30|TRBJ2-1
TGTGCCTGGACTAGCGGGAGTGACAATGAGCAGTTCTTC
CAWTSGSDNEQFF
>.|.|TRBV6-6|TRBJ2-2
TGTGCCAGCAGTTATCAGGAAGTCACCGGGGAGCTGTTTTTT
CASSYQEVTGELFF
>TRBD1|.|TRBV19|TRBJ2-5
TGTGCCAGTAGCGCCAGAGGTCGACAGGGGAAGACCCAGTACTTC
CASSARGRQGKTQYF
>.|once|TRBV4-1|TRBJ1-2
TGCGCCAGCAGTCAAATCTATTTTGGCTACACCTTC
CASSQIYFGYTF
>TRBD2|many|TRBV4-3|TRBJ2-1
TGCGCCAGCAGCCAAGAGGCGATTCCGGGACTAGCGGGAGTAGGATCCTACAATGAGCAGTTCTTC
CASSQEAIPGLAGVGSYNEQFF
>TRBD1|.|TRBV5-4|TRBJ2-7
TGTGCCAGCAGCTTGAGTGGACAGGGGGGTTACGAGCAGTACTTC
CASSLSGQGGYEQYF
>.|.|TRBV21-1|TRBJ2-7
TGTGCCAGCAAATCCCCTTCCTACGAGCAGTACTTC
CASKSPSYEQYF
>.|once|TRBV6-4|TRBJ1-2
TGTGCCAGCAGCCTCAGGGGAGGCTATGGCTACACCTTC
CASSLRGGYGYTF
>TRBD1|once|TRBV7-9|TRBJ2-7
TGTGCCAGCAACAACCGGGACAGGACCTACGAGCAGTACTTC
CASNNRDRTYEQYF
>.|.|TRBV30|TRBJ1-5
TGTGCCTGGGGCGGGGCAAATAGCAATCAGCCCCAGCATTTT
CAWGGANSNQPQHF
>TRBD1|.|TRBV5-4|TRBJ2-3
TGTGCCAGCCGGGACAGGGAGGATAGCACAGATACGCAGTATTTT
CASRDREDSTDTQYF
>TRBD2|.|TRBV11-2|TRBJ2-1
TGTGCCAGCAGACGACTAGCGGGAGGGCCGAATGAGCAGTTCTTC
CASRRLAGGPNEQFF
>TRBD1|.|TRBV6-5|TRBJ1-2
TGTGCCAGCAGGGAGTGGACAGGGAGCTATGGCTACACCTTC
CASREWTGSYGYTF
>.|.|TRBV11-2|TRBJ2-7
TGTGCCAGCAGCTTAGTCGGTCGGCGAAGCTCCTACGAGCAGTACTTC
CASSLVGRRSSYEQYF
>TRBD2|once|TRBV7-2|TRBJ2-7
TGTGCCAGCAGCTATAGCGGGTTCGCCTACGAGCAGTACTTC
CASSYSGFAYEQYF
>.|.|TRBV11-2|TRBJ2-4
TGTGCCAGCAGCTTAAGGGGGGGTAATGACATTCAGTGCTTC
CASSLRGGNDIQCF
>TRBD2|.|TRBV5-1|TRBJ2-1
TGCGCCAGCAGTATTGAGGGCGGGAGGGCCTCATTGGATGAGCAGTTCTTC
CASSIEGGRASLDEQFF
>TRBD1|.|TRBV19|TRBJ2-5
TGTGCCAGTAGTAGCCTGGACAGGAATCAAGAGACCCAGTACTTC
CASSSLDRNQETQYF
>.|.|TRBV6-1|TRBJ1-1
TGTGCCAGCAGTGCACGTCAATCTTATTCAGGGAACACTGAAGCTTTCTTT
CASSARQSYSGNTEAFF
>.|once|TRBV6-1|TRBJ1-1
TGTGCCAGTACACCGGGGCCCGCGAGCACTGAAGCTTTCTTT
CASTPGPASTEAFF
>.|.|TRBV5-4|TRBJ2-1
TGTGCCAGCAGCTCTGGCCCCGGGACACAGTACCACAATGAGCAGTTCTTC
CASSSGPGTQYHNEQFF
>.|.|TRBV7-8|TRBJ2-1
TGTGCCAGCAGCTTAGGGGCTCCTAGCTCCTACAATGAGCAGTTCTTC
CASSLGAPSSYNEQFF
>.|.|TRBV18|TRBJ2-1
TGTGCCAGCTCACCGAGAACAGGGAGAAATGAGCAGTTCTTC
CASSPRTGRNEQFF
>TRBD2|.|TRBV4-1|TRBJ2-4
TGCGCCAGCAGCCAAGTCGGTAGCGGGAGAAACATTCAGTACTTC
CASSQVGSGRNIQYF